Following are 14 T cell receptor beta chains from one sample sequenced in a study of early T cells in non-severe SARS-CoV-2 infection. Via MiXCR, TCRdb re-called the 5' RACE reads, giving one row per CDR3 protein. The sample contains tens of thousands of distinct CDR3 sequences, 12% of which appear only once. The specimen was whole blood. The receptors were gathered from an adult who was a healthcare worker with PCR-confirmed SARS-CoV-2 infection or an uninfected control (not recorded which).

The chain recombines TRBV14 with TRBJ2-7, with TRBD2 matching 12 bases. The CDR3 is made up of 16 amino acids. CDR1 SGHDN and CDR2 FVKESK come from the germline V gene. The J segment lost 10 bases and the V segment lost 2 bases, leaving 12 bases of the junction unmatched. The CDR3 DNA is TGTGCCAGCAGCCAATCCCGGACTAGCGGGACCTACCTCCAGTACTTC. Residues: CASSQSRTSGTYLQYF.

The chain joins TRBV2 to TRBJ1-6; the match to TRBD1 covers 7 bases. The CDR3 loop spans 13 amino acids. Germline lookup yields CDR1 SNHLY and CDR2 FYNNEI. The ends lost 8 bases at V and 6 bases at J; junction bases unmatched: 4. CDR3 sequence reads: CASVGQTNSPLHF. DNA for the CDR3: TGTGCCAGCGTGGGACAGACTAATTCACCCCTCCACTTT. The full variable domain, in which reference TRBV2 and TRBJ1-6 provide the parts outside the CDR3, is EPEVTQTPSHQVTQMGQEVILRCVPISNHLYFYWYRQILGQKVEFLVSFYNNEISEKSEIFDDQFSVERPDGSNFTLKIRSTKLEDSAMYFCASVGQTNSPLHFGNGTRLTVT.

V is TRBV9 and J is TRBJ2-7, with 7 nucleotides matching TRBD2. The CDR3 loop spans 15 amino acids. The germline V gene encodes CDR1 SGDLS and CDR2 YYNGEE. Germline trimming cut 0 bases from V and 2 bases from J; bases unmatched to any gene: 5. CDR3 bases: TGTGCCAGCAGCGTAGATGAGGGAGGGGCCTACGAGCAGTACTTC. Amino acids: CASSVDEGGAYEQYF.

This clonotype was detected ten times or more. This sequence joins TRBV2 and TRBJ1-1, with 8 nucleotides matching TRBD1. CDR3 size: 14 residues. Germline CDR1 SNHLY, CDR2 FYNNEI. The ends lost 4 bases at V and 1 base at J; junction bases unmatched: 2. The DNA of the CDR3 is TGTGCCAGCAGTGCTCAGGGGGCGAACACTGAAGCTTTCTTT. Translation gives CASSAQGANTEAFF.

There are a few counts of this clonotype. V gene TRBV12-3 or TRBV12-4 combines with J gene TRBJ2-1; D tentatively fits TRBD1 or TRBD2 (6 bases each). Trimming took 2 bases from V and 4 from J, leaving 15 bases between them. The CDR3 has 16 residues. The CDR3 region has the DNA TGTGCCAGCAGTTTAACTCCGGGGGCTGGATACAATGAGCAGTTCTTC. Translating it yields CASSLTPGAGYNEQFF.

This clonotype was recorded a few times. The chain recombines TRBV29-1 with TRBJ1-2; no definite D call. V lost 6 bases to trimming and J lost 6 bases, with 8 bases between them. This CDR3 has 10 residues. CDR1 SQVTM and CDR2 ANQGSEA come from the germline V gene. The DNA of the CDR3 is TGCAGCGTCGACGCCCATGGCTACACCTTC. It yields the protein CSVDAHGYTF.

This clonotype was observed many times. The V gene is TRBV12-5, the J gene TRBJ2-1; D gene uncertain. Germline V CDR1 and CDR2: LGHNT, FRNRAP. V gave up 5 bases and J gave up 1 base, with 12 bases separating them. The CDR3 runs to 15 residues. The CDR3 sequence: CASGATSWSYNEQFF. The CDR3, as DNA: TGTGCTAGTGGTGCCACATCATGGTCCTACAATGAGCAGTTCTTC.

CDR3 amino acids: CASRPRGRPDYGYTF. The CDR3 bases are TGTGCCAGCAGGCCCAGGGGGCGCCCGGACTATGGCTACACCTTC. J is TRBJ1-2 and V is TRBV6-1; the match to TRBD1 covers 8 bases. Germline-derived CDR1 and CDR2 are MNHNS and SASEGT. The junction had 9 bases not matched to a gene; V was cut back by 6 bases and J by 3 bases. The CDR3 covers 15 residues.

This clonotype has only a few counts. V is TRBV5-4 and J is TRBJ1-1, with a possible D match to TRBD1 (5 bases). V lost 1 base to trimming and J lost 0 bases, with 10 bases between them. CDR1 SGHNT and CDR2 YYREEE come from the germline V gene (reference sequence). The CDR3 length is 15 residues. The CDR3 reads CASSLKGSLNTEAFF. CDR3 coding DNA: TGTGCCAGCAGCTTGAAGGGGTCCCTGAACACTGAAGCTTTCTTT.

In its sample, this clonotype was seen a few times. The chain employs TRBV10-3 and TRBJ2-5; TRBD1 might be the D (6 bases). Trimming removed 0 bases from V and 1 base from J, with 12 bases in between. Per germline, CDR1 ENHRY and CDR2 SYGVKD. The CDR3 spans 16 residues. The CDR3 loop is CAISESGRGIQETQYF. The CDR3 region has the DNA TGTGCCATCAGTGAGTCCGGCAGGGGAATCCAAGAGACCCAGTACTTC.

J is TRBJ2-1 and V is TRBV7-9, with D hard to call. Germline V CDR1 and CDR2: SEHNR, FQNEAQ (reference sequence). Trimming removed 5 bases from V and 8 bases from J, with 19 bases in between. The CDR3 loop spans 15 amino acids. This CDR3 reads CASSPRSWLSDEQFF. The CDR3 DNA reads TGTGCCAGCAGCCCCAGGTCGTGGCTCTCCGATGAGCAGTTCTTC.

The V call is TRBV10-2, the J call TRBJ1-3; D is possibly TRBD1 (5 bases). The CDR3 is 15 amino acids. Germline CDR1 is WSHSY and CDR2 is SAAADI. Trimming stripped 3 bases from V and 3 bases from J, with 12 bases between. For the CDR3, the DNA is TGCGCCAGCAGTGACAGGGACCAAGGTGGAAACACCATATATTTT. Translated, it gives CASSDRDQGGNTIYF.

The chain joins TRBV29-1 to TRBJ2-7; D may match TRBD1 or TRBD2 (5 bases each). Germline loops: CDR1 SQVTM, CDR2 ANQGSEA. The CDR3 consists of 12 residues. V lost 7 bases, J lost 3 bases, and 13 bases lay in between. CDR3 sequence (DNA): TGCAGCGCCCGGGACGGAGACTACGAGCAGTACTTC. The encoded protein is CSARDGDYEQYF.

This clonotype was recorded a few times. V is TRBV29-1 and J is TRBJ1-4, with D perhaps matching TRBD1 (5 bases). This CDR3 is built from 12 residues. In germline, CDR1 is SQVTM, CDR2 ANQGSEA. V was shortened by 7 bases and J by 2 bases, with 8 bases between the two germline ends. As DNA, the CDR3 is TGCAGCGCCTCAGGGACTAATGAAAAACTGTTTTTT. Encoded protein: CSASGTNEKLFF.